The entry below gives a single T cell receptor (beta chain) sequence along with its context. What it recognizes is unknown. Noted time point: cycle 4 day 1 (C4D1), after five to seven weeks of nivolumab. Following autologous stem cell transplantation, relapse occurred in every patient, and exposure to brentuximab vedotin varied. Negative selection with magnets was how CD8+ T cells were isolated from the thawed PBMCs. This entry comes from a study of PD-1 blockade in classical Hodgkin lymphoma. Study context: Patients were administered nivolumab (3 mg/kg intravenously) every 2 weeks.

CDR3 length: 18 amino acids. Trimming cost V 2 bases and J 0 bases, with 20 bases left between them. CDR1 and CDR2 from the germline V gene are SGHRS and YFSETQ. TCRdb's copy holds only in-frame clones and misses some; the assay was immunoSEQ multiplex PCR. The table records 6,000 to 6,500 clones, 73% of them present only once. Findings of the study overall: Baseline diversity in complete responders resembled that of newly diagnosed patients. Exclusion was applied to patients who started nivolumab under 1 year after ASCT.

The sample here was CD8+ T cells from blood, taken before the fourth cycle of nivolumab. V gene TRBV5-1 combines with J gene TRBJ2-5; either TRBD1 or TRBD2 may supply D (5 bases each). The TCR was taken from a human donor with classical Hodgkin lymphoma. This CDR3 reads CASSFRRGVEGYQETQYF. The CDR3 coding sequence is TGCGCCAGCAGCTTCCGACGAGGGGTAGAGGGGTACCAAGAGACCCAGTACTTC.